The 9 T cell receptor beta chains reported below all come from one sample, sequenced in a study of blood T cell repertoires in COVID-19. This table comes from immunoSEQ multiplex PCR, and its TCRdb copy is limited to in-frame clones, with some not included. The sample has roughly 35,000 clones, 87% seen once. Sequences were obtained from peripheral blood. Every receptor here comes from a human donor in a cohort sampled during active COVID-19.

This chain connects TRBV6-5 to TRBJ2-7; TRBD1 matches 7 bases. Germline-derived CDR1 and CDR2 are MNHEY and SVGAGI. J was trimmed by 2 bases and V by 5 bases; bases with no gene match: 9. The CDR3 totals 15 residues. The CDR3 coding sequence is TGTGCCAGCAGTCTCGTTGGGACAGAAGCCTACGAGCAGTACTTC. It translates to CASSLVGTEAYEQYF.

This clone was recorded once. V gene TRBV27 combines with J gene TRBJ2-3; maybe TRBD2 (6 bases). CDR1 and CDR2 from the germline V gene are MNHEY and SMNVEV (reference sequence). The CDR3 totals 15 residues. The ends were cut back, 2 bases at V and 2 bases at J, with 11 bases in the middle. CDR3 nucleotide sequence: TGTGCCAGCAGTTTAGGGGGGAGACACACAGATACGCAGTATTTT. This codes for CASSLGGRHTDTQYF.

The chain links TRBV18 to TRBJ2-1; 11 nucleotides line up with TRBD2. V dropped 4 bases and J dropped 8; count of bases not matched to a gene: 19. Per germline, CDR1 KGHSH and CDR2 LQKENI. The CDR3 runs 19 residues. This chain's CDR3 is CASSHFLLAGGPGSDEQFF. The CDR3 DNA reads TGTGCCAGCTCACACTTCCTCTTAGCGGGGGGGCCTGGGTCAGATGAGCAGTTCTTC.

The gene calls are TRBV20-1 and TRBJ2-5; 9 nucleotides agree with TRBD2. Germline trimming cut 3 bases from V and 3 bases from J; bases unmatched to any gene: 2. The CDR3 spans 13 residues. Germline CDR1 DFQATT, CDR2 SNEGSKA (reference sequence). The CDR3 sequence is CSASSSGEETQYF. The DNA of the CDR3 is TGCAGTGCTAGTTCTAGCGGGGAAGAGACCCAGTACTTC.

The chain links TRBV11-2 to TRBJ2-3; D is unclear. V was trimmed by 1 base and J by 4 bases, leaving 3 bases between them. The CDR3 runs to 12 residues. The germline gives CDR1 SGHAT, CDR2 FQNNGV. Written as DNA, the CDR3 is TGTGCCAGCAGCTTAGTCTCAGATACGCAGTATTTT. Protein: CASSLVSDTQYF. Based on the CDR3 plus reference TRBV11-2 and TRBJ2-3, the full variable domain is EAGVAQSPRYKIIEKRQSVAFWCNPISGHATLYWYQQILGQGPKLLIQFQNNGVVDDSQLPKDRFSAERLKGVDSTLKIQPAKLEDSAVYLCASSLVSDTQYFGPGTRLTVL.

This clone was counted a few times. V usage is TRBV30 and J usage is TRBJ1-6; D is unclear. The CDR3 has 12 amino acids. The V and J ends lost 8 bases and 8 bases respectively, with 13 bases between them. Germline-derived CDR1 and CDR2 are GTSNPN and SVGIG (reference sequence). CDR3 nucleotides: TGTGCCCATACGAAAGGAGATTCACCCCTCCACTTT. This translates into CAHTKGDSPLHF. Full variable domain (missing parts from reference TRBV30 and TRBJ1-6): SQTIHQWPATLVQPVGSPLSLECTVEGTSNPNLYWYRQAAGRGLQLLFYSVGIGQISSEVPQNLSASRPQDRQFILSSKKLLLSDSGFYLCAHTKGDSPLHFGNGTRLTVT.

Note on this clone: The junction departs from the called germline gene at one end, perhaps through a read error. The CDR3 DNA follows: TGCAGCGTGCAGACAGGAACTACGATGGGCTACGGGCAGTACTTC. This translates into CSVQTGTTMGYGQYF. The V gene is TRBV29-1, the J gene TRBJ2-7; perhaps TRBD1 as D (6 bases). The CDR3 covers 15 residues. Germline CDR1 is SQVTM and CDR2 is ANQGSEA.

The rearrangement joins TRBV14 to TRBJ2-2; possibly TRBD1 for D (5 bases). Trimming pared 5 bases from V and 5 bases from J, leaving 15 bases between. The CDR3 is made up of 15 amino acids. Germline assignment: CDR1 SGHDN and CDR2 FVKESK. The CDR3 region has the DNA TGTGCCAGCAGCGAAGGCAGGGTCAGGACCGGGGAGCTGTTTTTT. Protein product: CASSEGRVRTGELFF.

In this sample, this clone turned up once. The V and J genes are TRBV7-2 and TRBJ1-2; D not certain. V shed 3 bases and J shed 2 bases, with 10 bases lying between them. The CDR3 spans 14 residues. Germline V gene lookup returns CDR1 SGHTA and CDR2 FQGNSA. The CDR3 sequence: CASSFLAENYGYTF. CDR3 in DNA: TGTGCCAGCAGCTTTTTGGCGGAAAACTATGGCTACACCTTC.